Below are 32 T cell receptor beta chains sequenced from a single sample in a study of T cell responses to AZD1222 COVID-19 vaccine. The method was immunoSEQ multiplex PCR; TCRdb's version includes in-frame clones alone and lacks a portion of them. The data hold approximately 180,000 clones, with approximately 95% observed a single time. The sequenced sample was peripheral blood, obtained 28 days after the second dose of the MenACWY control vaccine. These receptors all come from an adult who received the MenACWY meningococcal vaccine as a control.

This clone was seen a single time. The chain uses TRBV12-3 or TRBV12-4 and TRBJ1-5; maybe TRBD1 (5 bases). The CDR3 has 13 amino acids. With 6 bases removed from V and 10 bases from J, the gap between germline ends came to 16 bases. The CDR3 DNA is TGTGCCAGCAGGGGGGACGACTCAGCTCCCCAGCATTTT. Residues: CASRGDDSAPQHF.

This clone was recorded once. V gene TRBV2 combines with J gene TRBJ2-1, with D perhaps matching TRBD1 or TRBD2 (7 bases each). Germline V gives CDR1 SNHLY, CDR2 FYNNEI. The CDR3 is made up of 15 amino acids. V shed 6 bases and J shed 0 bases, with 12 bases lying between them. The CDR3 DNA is TGTGCCAGCAGCCCCAGGGGGGGCTCCTACAATGAGCAGTTCTTC. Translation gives CASSPRGGSYNEQFF. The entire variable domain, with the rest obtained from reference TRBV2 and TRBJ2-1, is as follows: EPEVTQTPSHQVTQMGQEVILRCVPISNHLYFYWYRQILGQKVEFLVSFYNNEISEKSEIFDDQFSVERPDGSNFTLKIRSTKLEDSAMYFCASSPRGGSYNEQFFGPGTRLTVL.

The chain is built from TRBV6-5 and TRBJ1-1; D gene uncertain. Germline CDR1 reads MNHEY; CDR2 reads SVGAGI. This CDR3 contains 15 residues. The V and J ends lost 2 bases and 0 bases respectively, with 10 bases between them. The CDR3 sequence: CASSYGVGMNTEAFF. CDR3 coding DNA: TGTGCCAGCAGTTACGGAGTAGGTATGAACACTGAAGCTTTCTTT.

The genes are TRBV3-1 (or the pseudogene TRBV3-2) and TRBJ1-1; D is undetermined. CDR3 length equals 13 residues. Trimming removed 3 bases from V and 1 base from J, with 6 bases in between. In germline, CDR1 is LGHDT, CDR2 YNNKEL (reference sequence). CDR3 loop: CASSHFRNTEAFF. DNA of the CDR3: TGTGCCAGCAGCCACTTTCGGAACACTGAAGCTTTCTTT.

CDR3 sequence reads: CASSKAGGGETQYF. The CDR3 nucleotides are TGTGCCAGCAGTAAAGCCGGCGGTGGGGAGACCCAGTACTTC. This chain links TRBV11-2 with TRBJ2-5; the D is unclear. Trimming stripped 6 bases from V and 5 bases from J, with 16 bases between. The CDR3 length is 14 residues. Germline loops: CDR1 SGHAT, CDR2 FQNNGV.

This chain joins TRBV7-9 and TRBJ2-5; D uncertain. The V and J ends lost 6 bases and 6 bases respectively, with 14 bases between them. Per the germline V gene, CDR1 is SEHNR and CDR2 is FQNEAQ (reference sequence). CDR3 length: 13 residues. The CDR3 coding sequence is TGTGCCAGCAGGCCCACTGGCGGACAGACCCAGTACTTC. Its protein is CASRPTGGQTQYF.

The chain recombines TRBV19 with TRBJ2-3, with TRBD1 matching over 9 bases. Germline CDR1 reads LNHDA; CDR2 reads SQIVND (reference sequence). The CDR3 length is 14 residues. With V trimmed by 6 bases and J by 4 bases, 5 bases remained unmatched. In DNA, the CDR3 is TGTGCCAGTAGGGACAGGGGCCGAGCAGATACGCAGTATTTT. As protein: CASRDRGRADTQYF.

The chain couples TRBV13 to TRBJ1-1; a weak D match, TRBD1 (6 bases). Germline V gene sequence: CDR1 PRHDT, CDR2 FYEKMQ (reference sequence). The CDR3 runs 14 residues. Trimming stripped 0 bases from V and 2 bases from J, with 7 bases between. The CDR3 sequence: CASSLGDRNTEAFF. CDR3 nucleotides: TGTGCCAGCAGCTTAGGGGACAGAAACACTGAAGCTTTCTTT.

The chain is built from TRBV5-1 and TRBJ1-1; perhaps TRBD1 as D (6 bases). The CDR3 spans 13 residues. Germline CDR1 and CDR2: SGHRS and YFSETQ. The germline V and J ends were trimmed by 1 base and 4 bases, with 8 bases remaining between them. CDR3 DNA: TGCGCCAGCAGCTTGTCGGGGGCCACTGAAGCTTTCTTT. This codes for CASSLSGATEAFF.

The CDR3 sequence is CASSFSSGGETQYF. In DNA, the CDR3 is TGTGCCAGCAGCTTTTCGAGCGGGGGGGAGACCCAGTACTTC. The V gene is TRBV7-9, the J gene TRBJ2-5; 9 bases align to TRBD2. Per germline, CDR1 SEHNR and CDR2 FQNEAQ (reference sequence). Unmatched junction bases numbered 4, after V lost 3 bases and J lost 5 bases. The length of the CDR3 is 14 residues.

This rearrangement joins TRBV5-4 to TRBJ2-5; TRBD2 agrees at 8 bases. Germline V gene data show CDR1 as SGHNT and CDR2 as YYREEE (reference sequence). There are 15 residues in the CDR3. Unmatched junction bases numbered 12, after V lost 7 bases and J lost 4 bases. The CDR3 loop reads CASSSGGAGGETQYF. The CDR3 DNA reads TGTGCCAGCTCCTCCGGGGGGGCCGGAGGAGAGACCCAGTACTTC.

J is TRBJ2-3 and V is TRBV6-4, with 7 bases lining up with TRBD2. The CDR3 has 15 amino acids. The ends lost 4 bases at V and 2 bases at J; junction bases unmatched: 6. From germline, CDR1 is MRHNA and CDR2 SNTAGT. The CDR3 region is CASSASSGNTDTQYF. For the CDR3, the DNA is TGTGCCAGCAGTGCTTCTAGCGGTAACACAGATACGCAGTATTTT.

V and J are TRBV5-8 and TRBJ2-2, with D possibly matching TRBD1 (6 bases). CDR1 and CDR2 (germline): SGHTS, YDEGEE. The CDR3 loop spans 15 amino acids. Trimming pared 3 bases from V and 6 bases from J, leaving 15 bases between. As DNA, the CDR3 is TGTGCCAGCAGCTGGGGGCCAGGGACGCCCGGGGAGCTGTTTTTT. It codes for CASSWGPGTPGELFF.

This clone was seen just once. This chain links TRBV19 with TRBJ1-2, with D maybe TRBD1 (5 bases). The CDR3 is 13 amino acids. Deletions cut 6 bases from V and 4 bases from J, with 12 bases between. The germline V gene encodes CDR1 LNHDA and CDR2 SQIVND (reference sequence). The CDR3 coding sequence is TGTGCCAGTAGCCCGGGGGGTATCTATGGCTACACCTTC. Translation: CASSPGGIYGYTF.

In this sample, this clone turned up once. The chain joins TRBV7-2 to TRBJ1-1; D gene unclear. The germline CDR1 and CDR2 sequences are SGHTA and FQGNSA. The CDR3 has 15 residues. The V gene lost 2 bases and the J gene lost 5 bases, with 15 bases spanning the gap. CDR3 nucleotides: TGTGCCAGCAGCTTAACATCCGGGTTGAGTACTGAAGCTTTCTTT. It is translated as CASSLTSGLSTEAFF.

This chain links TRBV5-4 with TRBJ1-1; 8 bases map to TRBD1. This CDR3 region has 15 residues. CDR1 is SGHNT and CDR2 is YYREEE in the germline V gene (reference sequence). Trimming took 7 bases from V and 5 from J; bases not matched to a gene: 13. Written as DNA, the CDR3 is TGTGCCAGCGGAGACAGGGGTCGGGGAGGGACTGAAGCTTTCTTT. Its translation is CASGDRGRGGTEAFF. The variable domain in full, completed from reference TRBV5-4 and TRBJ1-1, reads ETGVTQSPTHLIKTRGQQVTLRCSSQSGHNTVSWYQQALGQGPQFIFQYYREEENGRGNFPPRFSGLQFPNYSSELNVNALELDDSALYLCASGDRGRGGTEAFFGQGTRLTVV.

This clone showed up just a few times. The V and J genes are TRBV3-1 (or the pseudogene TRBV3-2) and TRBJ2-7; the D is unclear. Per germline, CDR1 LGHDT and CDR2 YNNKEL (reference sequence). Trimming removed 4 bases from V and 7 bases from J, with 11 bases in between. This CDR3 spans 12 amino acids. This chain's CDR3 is CASSLRSREQYF. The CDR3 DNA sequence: TGTGCCAGCAGCCTCCGAAGCCGGGAGCAGTACTTC.

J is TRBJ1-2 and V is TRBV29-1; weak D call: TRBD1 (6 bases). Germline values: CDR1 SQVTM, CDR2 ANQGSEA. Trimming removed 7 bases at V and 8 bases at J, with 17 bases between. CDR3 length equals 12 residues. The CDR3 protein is CSAWGATGGYTF. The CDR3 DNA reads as TGCAGCGCCTGGGGGGCAACTGGAGGCTACACCTTC.

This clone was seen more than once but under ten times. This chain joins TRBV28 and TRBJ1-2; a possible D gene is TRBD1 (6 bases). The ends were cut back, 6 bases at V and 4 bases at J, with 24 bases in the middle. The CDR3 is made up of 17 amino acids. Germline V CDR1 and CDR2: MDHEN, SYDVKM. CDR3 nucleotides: TGTGCCAGCAGGGACAGCGGAGATCCAGGACTACGCTATGGCTACACCTTC. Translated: CASRDSGDPGLRYGYTF.

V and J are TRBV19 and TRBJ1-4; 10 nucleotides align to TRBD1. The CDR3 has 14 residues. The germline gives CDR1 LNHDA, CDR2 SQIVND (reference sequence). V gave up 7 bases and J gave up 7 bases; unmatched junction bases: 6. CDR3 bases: TGTGCCAGTACTGCGACAGGGGGCTTTGAAAAACTGTTTTTT. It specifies CASTATGGFEKLFF.

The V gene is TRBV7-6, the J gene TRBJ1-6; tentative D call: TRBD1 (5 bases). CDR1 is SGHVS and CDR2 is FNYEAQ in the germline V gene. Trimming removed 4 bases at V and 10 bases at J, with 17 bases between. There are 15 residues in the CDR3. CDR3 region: CASSSQGGSTSPLHF. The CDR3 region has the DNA TGTGCCAGCAGCTCCCAGGGAGGGTCCACCTCACCCCTCCACTTT. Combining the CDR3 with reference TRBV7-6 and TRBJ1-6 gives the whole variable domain GAGVSQSPRYKVTKRGQDVALRCDPISGHVSLYWYRQALGQGPEFLTYFNYEAQQDKSGLPNDRFSAERPEGSISTLTIQRTEQRDSAMYRCASSSQGGSTSPLHFGNGTRLTVT.

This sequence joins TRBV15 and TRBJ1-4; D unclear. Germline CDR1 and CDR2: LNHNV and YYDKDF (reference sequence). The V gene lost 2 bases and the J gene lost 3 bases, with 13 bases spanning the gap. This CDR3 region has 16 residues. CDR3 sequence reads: CATSRNEPAANEKLFF. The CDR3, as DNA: TGTGCCACCAGCAGAAATGAGCCGGCGGCTAATGAAAAACTGTTTTTT.

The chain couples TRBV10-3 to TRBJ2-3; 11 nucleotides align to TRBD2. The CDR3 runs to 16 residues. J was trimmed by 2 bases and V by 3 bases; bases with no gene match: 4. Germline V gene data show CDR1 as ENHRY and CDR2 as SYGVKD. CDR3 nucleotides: TGTGCCATCAGTGACGCTAGCGGGGGGAACACAGATACGCAGTATTTT. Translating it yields CAISDASGGNTDTQYF.

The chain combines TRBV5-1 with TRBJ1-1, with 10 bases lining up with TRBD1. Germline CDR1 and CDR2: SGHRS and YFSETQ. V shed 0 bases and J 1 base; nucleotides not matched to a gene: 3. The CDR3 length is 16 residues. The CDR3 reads CASSLGQGARNTEAFF. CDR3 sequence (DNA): TGCGCCAGCAGCTTGGGACAGGGGGCTAGGAACACTGAAGCTTTCTTT.

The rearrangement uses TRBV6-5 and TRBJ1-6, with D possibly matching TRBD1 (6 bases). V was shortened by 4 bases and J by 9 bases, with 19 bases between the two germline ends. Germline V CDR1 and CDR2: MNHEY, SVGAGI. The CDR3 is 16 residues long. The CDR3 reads CASSFEGGPLGSPLHF. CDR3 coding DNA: TGTGCCAGCAGTTTTGAGGGGGGACCGTTAGGTTCACCCCTCCACTTT.

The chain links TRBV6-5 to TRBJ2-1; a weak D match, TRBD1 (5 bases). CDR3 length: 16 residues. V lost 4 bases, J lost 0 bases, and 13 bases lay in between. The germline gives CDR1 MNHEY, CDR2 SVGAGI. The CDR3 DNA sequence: TGTGCCAGCAGTTCTGGAACAGGAGCCTCCTACAATGAGCAGTTCTTC. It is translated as CASSSGTGASYNEQFF.

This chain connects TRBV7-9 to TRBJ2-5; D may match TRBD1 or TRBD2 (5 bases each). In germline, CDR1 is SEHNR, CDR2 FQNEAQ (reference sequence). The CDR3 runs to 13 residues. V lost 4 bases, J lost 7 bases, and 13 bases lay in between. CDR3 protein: CASSSSGQGTQYF. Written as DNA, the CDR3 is TGTGCCAGCAGCTCGAGCGGCCAGGGGACCCAGTACTTC.

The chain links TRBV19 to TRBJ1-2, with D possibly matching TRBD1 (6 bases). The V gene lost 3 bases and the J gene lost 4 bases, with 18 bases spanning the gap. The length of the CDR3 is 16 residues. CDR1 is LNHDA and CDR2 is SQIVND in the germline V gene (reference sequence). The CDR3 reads CASSIPSSRGPYGYTF. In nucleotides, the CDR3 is TGTGCCAGTAGTATCCCAAGCAGCAGGGGTCCCTATGGCTACACCTTC.

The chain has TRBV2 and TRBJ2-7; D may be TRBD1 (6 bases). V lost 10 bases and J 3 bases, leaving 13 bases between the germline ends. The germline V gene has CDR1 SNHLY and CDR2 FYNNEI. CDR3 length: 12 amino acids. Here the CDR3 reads CATTNRVYEQYF. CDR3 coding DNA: TGTGCCACCACAAACAGGGTCTACGAGCAGTACTTC.

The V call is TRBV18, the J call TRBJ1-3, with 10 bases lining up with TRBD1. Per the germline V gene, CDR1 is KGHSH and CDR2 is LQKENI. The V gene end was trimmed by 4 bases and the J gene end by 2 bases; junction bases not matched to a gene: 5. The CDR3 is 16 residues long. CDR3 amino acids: CASSLPDRGPGNTIYF. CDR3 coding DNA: TGTGCCAGCTCACTTCCCGACAGGGGGCCTGGAAACACCATATATTTT.

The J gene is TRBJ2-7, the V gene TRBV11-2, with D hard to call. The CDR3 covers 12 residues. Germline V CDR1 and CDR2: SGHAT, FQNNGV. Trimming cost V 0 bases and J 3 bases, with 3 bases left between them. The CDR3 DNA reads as TGTGCCAGCAGCTTAGACAACTACGAGCAGTACTTC. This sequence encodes CASSLDNYEQYF. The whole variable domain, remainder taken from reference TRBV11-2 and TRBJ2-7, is EAGVAQSPRYKIIEKRQSVAFWCNPISGHATLYWYQQILGQGPKLLIQFQNNGVVDDSQLPKDRFSAERLKGVDSTLKIQPAKLEDSAVYLCASSLDNYEQYFGPGTRLTVT.

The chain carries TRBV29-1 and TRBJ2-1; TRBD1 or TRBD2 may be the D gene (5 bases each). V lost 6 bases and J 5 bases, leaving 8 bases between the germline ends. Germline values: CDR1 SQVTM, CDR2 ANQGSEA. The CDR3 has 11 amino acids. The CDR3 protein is CSVGRNNEQFF. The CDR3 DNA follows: TGCAGCGTGGGACGTAACAATGAGCAGTTCTTC.